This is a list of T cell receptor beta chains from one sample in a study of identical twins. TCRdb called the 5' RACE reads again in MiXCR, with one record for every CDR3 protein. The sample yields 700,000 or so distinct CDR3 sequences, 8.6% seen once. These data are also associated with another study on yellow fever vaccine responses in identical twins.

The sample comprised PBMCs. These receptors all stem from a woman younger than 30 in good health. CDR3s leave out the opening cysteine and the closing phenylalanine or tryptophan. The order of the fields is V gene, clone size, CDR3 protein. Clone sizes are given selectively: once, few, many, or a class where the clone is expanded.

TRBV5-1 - ASSFGLAGVSEQF
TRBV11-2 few ASSSQTGPRETQY
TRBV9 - ASSVGQQGAKHSPLH
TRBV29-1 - SVRGAGANVLT
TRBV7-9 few ASTNIMNTEAF
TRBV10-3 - AISDLDRELPYEQY
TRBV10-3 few AISESVGGSDTQY
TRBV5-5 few ASSSLQGLSTGELF
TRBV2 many ASSAPRYQYEQF
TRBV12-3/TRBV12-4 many ASSLSPGYNEQF
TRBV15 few ATSRKGRETQY
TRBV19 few ASSTPGHIYEQY
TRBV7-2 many ASSPLVHSYNEQF
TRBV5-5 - ASSLVGQGNVGYT
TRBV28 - ASSPQVAREGPHNEQF
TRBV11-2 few ASSLRTGGAGELF
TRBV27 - ASSLFWGYNSPLH
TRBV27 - ASSLTSGVYEQY
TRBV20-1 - SAHLRYEQY
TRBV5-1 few ASSLSRSQRDTQY
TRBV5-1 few ASSPLLIYNEQF
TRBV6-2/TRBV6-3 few ASSPPLGGTYEQY
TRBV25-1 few ASSEAGRLSYNEQF
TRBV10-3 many AIRDEGLSAEQY
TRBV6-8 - ASSYVSAGESTELF
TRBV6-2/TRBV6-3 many ASSSGGSEQF
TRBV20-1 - SARISGENQPQH
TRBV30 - AWSRDRNEKLF
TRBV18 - ASSPSAQETQY
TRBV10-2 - ASPTSSDDEQF
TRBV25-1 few ASIEGALGDEQF
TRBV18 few ASSPPIRGGTEAF
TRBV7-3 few ASSLMKGSEQF